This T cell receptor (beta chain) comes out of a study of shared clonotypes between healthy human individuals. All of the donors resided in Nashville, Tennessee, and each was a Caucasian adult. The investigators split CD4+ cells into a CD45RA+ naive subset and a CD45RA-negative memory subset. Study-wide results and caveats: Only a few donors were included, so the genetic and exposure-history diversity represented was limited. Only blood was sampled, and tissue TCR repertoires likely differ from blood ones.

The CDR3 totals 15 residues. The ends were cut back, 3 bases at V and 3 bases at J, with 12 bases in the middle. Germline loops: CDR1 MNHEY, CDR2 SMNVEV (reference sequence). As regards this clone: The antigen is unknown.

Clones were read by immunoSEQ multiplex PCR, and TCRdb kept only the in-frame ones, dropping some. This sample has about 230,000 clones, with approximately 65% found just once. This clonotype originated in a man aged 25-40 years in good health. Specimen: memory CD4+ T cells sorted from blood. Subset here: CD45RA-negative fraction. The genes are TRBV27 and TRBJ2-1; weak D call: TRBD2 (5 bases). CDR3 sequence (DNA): TGTGCCAGCAGTTTGAAAGCGGAGGACTACAATGAGCAGTTCTTC. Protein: CASSLKAEDYNEQFF.